This entry features one TCR beta chain sequence. Healthy bone marrow donors made up the donor group. CDR1 SNHLY and CDR2 FYNNEI come from the germline V gene. The length of the CDR3 is 15 residues. V shed 3 bases, J shed 4 bases, and the junction held 5 bases outside the gene matches. The data were obtained in a study of cytomegalovirus exposure and HLA in healthy donors. Researchers ran the PCR with 60 Vbeta and 13 Jbeta primers. Original data processing: Per a later analysis, the number of unique TCR beta chains was about 80 million, of which 9 million to 14 million were shared. Some clones are missing from TCRdb's copy, which holds only in-frame ones; the method was immunoSEQ multiplex PCR. V and J calls and clone size come straight from that table; D and trimming were deduced from the DNA. The sample consists of approximately 200,000 clones, around three quarters of them appearing once.

This clonotype was obtained from a man aged 25 to 45 in good health and CMV-seronegative. The source material was PBMCs. The V call is TRBV2, the J call TRBJ2-7, with TRBD2 identical over 11 bases. CDR3 nucleotides: TGTGCCAGCAGTGAGAGTAGCGGGAGGGCTTACGAGCAGTACTTC. Its protein is CASSESSGRAYEQYF.